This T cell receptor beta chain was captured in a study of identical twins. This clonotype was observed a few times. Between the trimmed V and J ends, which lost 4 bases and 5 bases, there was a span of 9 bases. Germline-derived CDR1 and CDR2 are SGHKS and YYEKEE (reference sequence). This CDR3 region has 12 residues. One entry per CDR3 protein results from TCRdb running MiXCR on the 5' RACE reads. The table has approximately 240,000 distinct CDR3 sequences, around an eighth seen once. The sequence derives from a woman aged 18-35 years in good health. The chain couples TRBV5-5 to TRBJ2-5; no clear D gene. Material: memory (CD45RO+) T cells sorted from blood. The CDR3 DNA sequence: TGTGCCAGCAGCCCCATGGCGGAGACCCAGTACTTC. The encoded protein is CASSPMAETQYF. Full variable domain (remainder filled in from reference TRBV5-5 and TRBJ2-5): DAGVTQSPTHLIKTRGQQVTLRCSPISGHKSVSWYQQVLGQGPQFIFQYYEKEERGRGNFPDRFSARQFPNYSSELNVNALLLGDSALYLCASSPMAETQYFGPGTRLLVL.